This entry describes one T cell receptor beta chain. Antigen specificity is unknown. The data originate from a study of cytomegalovirus exposure and HLA in healthy donors. Whole-study findings and limits: TCR beta sequences reportedly predicted most subjects' HLA-A and HLA-B alleles accurately. Specific recognition of CMV antigens was confirmed in vitro for three chains (all CMV-associated). In terms of immune exposure information, only CMV serostatus was available.

Deletions cut 3 bases from V and 6 bases from J, with 11 bases between. CDR1 is LNHDA and CDR2 is SQIVND in the germline V gene (reference sequence). The CDR3 is made up of 13 amino acids. It was with 60 Vbeta and 13 Jbeta primers that the PCR ran. This table comes from immunoSEQ multiplex PCR, and its TCRdb copy is limited to in-frame clones, with some not included. Found here are some 97,000 clones, about 75% of them singletons; the top ten hold about 4.5%. Sequencing used PBMCs. The chain recombines TRBV19 with TRBJ1-2; maybe TRBD1 (5 bases). The receptor comes from a woman aged 18-35 years in good health and CMV-seropositive. The CDR3 DNA is TGTGCCAGTAGTATGGCCAGGGTGAATGGCTACACCTTC. Its translation is CASSMARVNGYTF.